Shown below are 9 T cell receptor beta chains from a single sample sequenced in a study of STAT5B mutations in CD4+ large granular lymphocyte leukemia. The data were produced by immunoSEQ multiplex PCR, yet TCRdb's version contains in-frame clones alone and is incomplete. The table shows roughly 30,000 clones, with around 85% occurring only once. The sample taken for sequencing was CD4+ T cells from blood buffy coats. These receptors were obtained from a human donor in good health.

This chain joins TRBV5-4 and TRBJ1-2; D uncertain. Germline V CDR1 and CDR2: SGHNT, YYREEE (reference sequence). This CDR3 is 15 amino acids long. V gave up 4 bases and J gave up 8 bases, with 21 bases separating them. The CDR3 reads CASSPRQDLFYGYTF. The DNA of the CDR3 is TGTGCCAGCAGCCCCCGCCAGGATCTCTTCTACGGCTACACCTTC. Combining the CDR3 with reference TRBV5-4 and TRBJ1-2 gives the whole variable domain ETGVTQSPTHLIKTRGQQVTLRCSSQSGHNTVSWYQQALGQGPQFIFQYYREEENGRGNFPPRFSGLQFPNYSSELNVNALELDDSALYLCASSPRQDLFYGYTFGSGTRLTVV.

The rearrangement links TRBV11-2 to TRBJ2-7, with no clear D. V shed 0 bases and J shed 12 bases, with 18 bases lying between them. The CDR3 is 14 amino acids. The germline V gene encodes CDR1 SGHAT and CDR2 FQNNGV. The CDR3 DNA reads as TGTGCCAGCAGCTTAGATTTGGAAGTCCCCCGGCGGTACTTC. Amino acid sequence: CASSLDLEVPRRYF.

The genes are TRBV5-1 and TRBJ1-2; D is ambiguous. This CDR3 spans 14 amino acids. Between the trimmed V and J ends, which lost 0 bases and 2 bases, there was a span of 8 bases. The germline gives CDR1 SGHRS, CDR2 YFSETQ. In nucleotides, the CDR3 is TGCGCCAGCAGCTTGGTTGCAGCAAACTATGGCTACACCTTC. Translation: CASSLVAANYGYTF.

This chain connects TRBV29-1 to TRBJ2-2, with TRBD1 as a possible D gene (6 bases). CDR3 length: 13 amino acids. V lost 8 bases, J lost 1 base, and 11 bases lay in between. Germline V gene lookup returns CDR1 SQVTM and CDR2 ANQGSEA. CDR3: CSFWTVNTGELFF. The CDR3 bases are TGCAGCTTTTGGACAGTGAACACCGGGGAGCTGTTTTTT.

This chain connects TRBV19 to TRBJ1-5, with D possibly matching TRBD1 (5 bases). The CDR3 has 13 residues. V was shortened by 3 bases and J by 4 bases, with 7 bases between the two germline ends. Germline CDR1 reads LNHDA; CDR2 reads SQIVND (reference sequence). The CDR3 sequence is CASSMQGNQPQHF. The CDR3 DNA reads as TGTGCCAGTAGTATGCAGGGTAATCAGCCCCAGCATTTT. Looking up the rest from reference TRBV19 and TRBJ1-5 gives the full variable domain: DGGITQSPKYLFRKEGQNVTLSCEQNLNHDAMYWYRQDPGQGLRLIYYSQIVNDFQKGDIAEGYSVSREKKESFPLTVTSAQKNPTAFYLCASSMQGNQPQHFGDGTRLSIL.

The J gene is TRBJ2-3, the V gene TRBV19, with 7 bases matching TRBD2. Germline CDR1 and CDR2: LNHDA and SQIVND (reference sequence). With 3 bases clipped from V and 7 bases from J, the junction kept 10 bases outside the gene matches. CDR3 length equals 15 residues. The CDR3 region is CASSIGGDGGNTQYF. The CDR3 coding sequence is TGTGCCAGTAGTATTGGGGGGGACGGAGGGAATACGCAGTATTTT. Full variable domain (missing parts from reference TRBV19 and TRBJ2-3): DGGITQSPKYLFRKEGQNVTLSCEQNLNHDAMYWYRQDPGQGLRLIYYSQIVNDFQKGDIAEGYSVSREKKESFPLTVTSAQKNPTAFYLCASSIGGDGGNTQYFGPGTRLTVL.

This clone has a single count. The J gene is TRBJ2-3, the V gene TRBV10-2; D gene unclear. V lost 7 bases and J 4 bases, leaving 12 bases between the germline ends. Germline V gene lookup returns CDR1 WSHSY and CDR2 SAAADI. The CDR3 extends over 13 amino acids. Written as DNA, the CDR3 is TGCGCCAGCAAAACCTCAGGAGCAGATACGCAGTATTTT. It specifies CASKTSGADTQYF.

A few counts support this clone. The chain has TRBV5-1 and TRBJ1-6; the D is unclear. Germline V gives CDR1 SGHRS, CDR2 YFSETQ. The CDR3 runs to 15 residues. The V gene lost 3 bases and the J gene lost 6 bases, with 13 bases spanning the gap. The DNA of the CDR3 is TGCGCCAGCAGCTCGTCTCCGGGCCCTAATTCACCCCTCCACTTT. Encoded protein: CASSSSPGPNSPLHF.

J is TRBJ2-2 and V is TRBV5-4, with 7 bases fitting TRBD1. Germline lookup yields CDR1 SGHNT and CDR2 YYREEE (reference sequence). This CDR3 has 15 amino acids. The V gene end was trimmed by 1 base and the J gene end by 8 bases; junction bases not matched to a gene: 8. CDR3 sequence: CASSLQRGPEGELFF. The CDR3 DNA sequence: TGTGCCAGCAGCTTGCAGAGGGGGCCTGAGGGGGAGCTGTTTTTT.